A selection of T cell receptor beta chains follows, all from one sample in a study of low-dose radiotherapy and immunotherapy resistance in tumors. TCRdb used MiXCR to reprocess the reads, holding one entry per CDR3 protein. The sample lists tens of thousands of distinct CDR3 sequences, roughly 20% seen once, with about 13% in the top ten. This specimen was PBMCs, taken after low-dose radiotherapy plus immunotherapy. These receptors were obtained from a female donor with ovarian cancer. CDR3s include the opening cysteine and the closing phenylalanine or tryptophan. The D gene is left open where the match is weak. Size is omitted from some rows. Given values are once, few, many or a class for expanded clones.

J,size,D,V,DNA,CDR3
TRBJ2-3,NA,TRBD1,TRBV20-1,TGCAGTGCTAGAGAAGCAAGACAGGGGTTACATACGCAGTATTTT,CSAREARQGLHTQYF
TRBJ1-2,few,NA,TRBV28,TGTGCCAGCAGCCCAGGGGTTCTCTATGGCTACACCTTC,CASSPGVLYGYTF
TRBJ2-1,NA,TRBD1,TRBV19,TGTGCCAGTAGTTCCTCACAGGGGGCAGGGCTGTACAATGAGCAGTTCTTC,CASSSSQGAGLYNEQFF
TRBJ1-3,many,NA,TRBV20-1,TGCAGTGCTAGAGATTTAAAGGGAACGCGAAGGGACACCATATATTTT,CSARDLKGTRRDTIYF
TRBJ1-2,many,NA,TRBV4-1,TGCGCCAGCAGGCAGACATCTACAAACTATGGCTACACCTTC,CASRQTSTNYGYTF
TRBJ1-5,many,TRBD1,TRBV9,TGTGCCAGCAGCGCGCAGGGGGACGGCAATCAGCCCCAGCATTTT,CASSAQGDGNQPQHF
TRBJ1-2,many,NA,TRBV7-9,TGTGCCAGCAGTCTGCTCGTATCCTATGGCTACACCTTC,CASSLLVSYGYTF
TRBJ2-7,many,NA,TRBV6-6,TGTGCCAGCAGTTACTCGTTTGGCCGAATTGGAGGAGGGGAAGAGCAGTACTTC,CASSYSFGRIGGGEEQYF
TRBJ2-7,many,TRBD2,TRBV6-2/TRBV6-3,TGTGCCAGCAGTTACGGCGGACTAGCCTCCTACGAGCAGTACTTC,CASSYGGLASYEQYF
TRBJ2-5,many,TRBD1,TRBV20-1,TGCAGTGCTAGAGATGACAGGGTAATCGAGACCCAGTACTTC,CSARDDRVIETQYF
TRBJ2-3,many,NA,TRBV27,TGTGCCAGCAGTTTTCGGGGCGGAGATACGCAGTATTTT,CASSFRGGDTQYF
TRBJ2-2,many,NA,TRBV21-1,TGTGCCAGCAATCGACTAGCCGGTCCCACCGGGGAGCTGTTTTTT,CASNRLAGPTGELFF
TRBJ2-3,many,TRBD2,TRBV6-5,TGTGCCAGCAGTTACTCCTCCAGCGGGAGCAGCACAGATACGCAGTATTTT,CASSYSSSGSSTDTQYF
TRBJ1-5,many,NA,TRBV11-2,TGTGCCAGCAGCTTAGAAAAGGGAAATCAGCCCCAGCATTTT,CASSLEKGNQPQHF
TRBJ1-1,few,TRBD1,TRBV28,TGTGCCAGCAGTTTAGGGACAGGCACTGAAGCTTTCTTT,CASSLGTGTEAFF
TRBJ2-6,many,NA,TRBV5-6,TGTGCCAGCAGCTTGGTTAGGGGCTTTGGGGCCAACGTCCTGACTTTC,CASSLVRGFGANVLTF
TRBJ1-1,once,NA,TRBV7-2,TGTGCCAGCAGCTTATACGGCGGGGGAGGGACTGAAGCTTTCTTT,CASSLYGGGGTEAFF
TRBJ2-1,many,NA,TRBV20-1,TGCAGTGCTAGAGCCATCGGCGGGGGCCTCTCCTACAATGAGCAGTTCTTC,CSARAIGGGLSYNEQFF
TRBJ2-7,many,TRBD2,TRBV14,TGTGCCAGCAGCCAGGTAGCGGGAGGGCCTACCTACGAGCAGTACTTC,CASSQVAGGPTYEQYF
TRBJ1-6,few,NA,TRBV2,TGTGCCAGCAGTGAAGCCCGACAGAATTCACCCCTCCACTTT,CASSEARQNSPLHF
TRBJ1-5,NA,NA,TRBV5-1,TGCGCCAGCAGCTTGGATGGCACCTCGAATCAGCCCCAGCATTTT,CASSLDGTSNQPQHF
TRBJ1-2,many,NA,TRBV5-1,TGCGCCAGCAGCTTGGTTTCTAGGGTGGCCGACACTACACTGAACTATGGCTACACCTTC,CASSLVSRVADTTLNYGYTF
TRBJ2-2,NA,TRBD2,TRBV5-3,TGTGCCAGCAGCCCCGGACTAGCGGGGACGAACACCGGGGAGCCGTTTTTT,CASSPGLAGTNTGEPFF
TRBJ1-2,many,TRBD1,TRBV14,TGTGCCAGCAGCAGGGTTGGCGGACAGGGGCCCTATGGCTACACCTTC,CASSRVGGQGPYGYTF
TRBJ2-7,many,TRBD1,TRBV7-2,TGTGCCAGCAGCTTAGGGAGTGACAGGGGCTACGAGCAGTACTTC,CASSLGSDRGYEQYF
TRBJ1-3,NA,NA,TRBV6-2/TRBV6-3,TGTGCCAGCAGCCCTACCCGTAGCTCTGGAAACACCATATATTTT,CASSPTRSSGNTIYF
TRBJ2-2,many,NA,TRBV6-2/TRBV6-3,TGTGCCAGCAGTTACTCGAATCCACAGTTCACCGGGGAGCTGTTTTTT,CASSYSNPQFTGELFF
TRBJ1-1,few,TRBD1,TRBV27,TGTGCCAGCAGTGCCAGGGGGCTGGGGACTGAAGCTTTCTTT,CASSARGLGTEAFF
TRBJ2-7,many,TRBD2,TRBV6-5,TGTGCCAGCAGAGGTCGGGGGGCCTACGAGCAGTACTTC,CASRGRGAYEQYF
TRBJ2-6,many,TRBD1,TRBV6-6,TGTGCCAGCAGTTACTCTAAGGGACAGGGGGGAACTGGGGCCAACGTCCTGACTTTC,CASSYSKGQGGTGANVLTF
TRBJ2-5,many,TRBD1,TRBV7-2,TGTGCCAGCAGCTCCCCAGGGGGCAGGGAGACCCAGTACTTC,CASSSPGGRETQYF
TRBJ1-2,many,TRBD1,TRBV28,TGTGCCAGCAGTCCTGGATCGGACAGGGGGAATGGCTACACCTTC,CASSPGSDRGNGYTF
TRBJ2-2,few,NA,TRBV9,TGTGCCAGCAGCGTAGCGGTCGGGAGTCACACCGGGGAGCTGTTTTTT,CASSVAVGSHTGELFF
TRBJ1-1,NA,TRBD1,TRBV5-1,TGCGCCAGCAGCATACGACAGGGGTCGGACACTGAAGCTTTCTTT,CASSIRQGSDTEAFF
TRBJ2-3,many,TRBD2,TRBV2,TGTGCCAGCAGTGATTCCCTAGCGGGAGGGCTGGGGACAGATACGCAGTATTTT,CASSDSLAGGLGTDTQYF
TRBJ2-1,many,NA,TRBV20-1,TGCAGTGCACCTACTAGAGGAAATGAGCAGTTCTTC,CSAPTRGNEQFF
TRBJ1-2,NA,TRBD1,TRBV6-6,TGTGCCAGCAGCCTAACAGGGGGACTAGGCTACACCTTC,CASSLTGGLGYTF
TRBJ1-1,large,NA,TRBV6-5,TGTGCCAGCAGTTACGACAGAGCCATGAACACTGAAGCTTTCTTT,CASSYDRAMNTEAFF
TRBJ2-5,many,NA,TRBV7-2,TGTGCCAGCAGCGAATCGGAGACCCAGTACTTC,CASSESETQYF
TRBJ2-3,many,TRBD2,TRBV19,TGTGCCAGTAGTGGTAGCGGGGGAGCCTCCACAGATACGCAGTATTTT,CASSGSGGASTDTQYF
TRBJ2-7,many,NA,TRBV29-1,TGCAGCGTTGCCCGGGCATCCTACGAGCAGTACTTC,CSVARASYEQYF
TRBJ2-3,many,TRBD2,TRBV18,TGTGCCAGCTCACAAGGACTAGCGGGAGCAGCAGATACGCAGTATTTT,CASSQGLAGAADTQYF